A single sample is the source of the 5 T cell receptor beta chains below, sequenced in a study of CD8 T cells in ankylosing spondylitis. One entry per CDR3 protein, called by TCRdb with MiXCR from the 5' RACE reads. The sample yields about 170,000 distinct CDR3 sequences, around 18% seen once. Sequences were obtained from blood, either unsorted or a sorted T cell fraction (not recorded which). These receptors originate from a male donor with ankylosing spondylitis or in good health (not recorded which).

There are a few counts of this clonotype. V and J are TRBV20-1 and TRBJ2-3, with 14 bases matching TRBD2. This CDR3 contains 14 residues. Looked up from germline, CDR1 is DFQATT and CDR2 is SNEGSKA (reference sequence). The CDR3 region has the DNA TGCAGCACAGGGACTAGCGGGAGAACAGATACGCAGTATTTT. Translating it yields CSTGTSGRTDTQYF.

In this sample, this clonotype turned up a few times. The V and J genes are TRBV3-1 and TRBJ2-1, with TRBD2 identical over 11 bases. Germline V lookup: CDR1 LGHDT, CDR2 YNNKEL (reference sequence). CDR3 size: 15 residues. V lost 4 bases to trimming and J lost 8 bases; unmatched junction nucleotides: 7. CDR3 DNA: TGTGCCAGCAGCCCCCGCCTAGCGGGAGGCTATGAGCAGTTCTTC. This sequence encodes CASSPRLAGGYEQFF.

There are many counts of this clonotype. J is TRBJ2-7 and V is TRBV29-1; 10 bases are a match to TRBD1. The J segment lost 4 bases and the V segment lost 6 bases, leaving 3 bases of the junction unmatched. Per germline, CDR1 SQVTM and CDR2 ANQGSEA. The CDR3 sequence is 12 residues long. The CDR3 reads CSVRDRGYEQYF. The CDR3 DNA reads as TGCAGCGTCCGGGACAGGGGTTACGAGCAGTACTTC.

This clonotype was counted at least ten times. The V call is TRBV5-4, the J call TRBJ1-2; D uncertain. V was pared by 2 bases and J by 3 bases, with 8 bases between. Germline V gives CDR1 SGHNT, CDR2 YYREEE (reference sequence). This CDR3 comprises 13 residues. The chain's CDR3 is CASSFGEHYGYTF. The DNA of the CDR3 is TGTGCCAGCAGCTTTGGGGAACACTATGGCTACACCTTC. Drawing the rest from reference TRBV5-4 and TRBJ1-2, the complete variable domain is ETGVTQSPTHLIKTRGQQVTLRCSSQSGHNTVSWYQQALGQGPQFIFQYYREEENGRGNFPPRFSGLQFPNYSSELNVNALELDDSALYLCASSFGEHYGYTFGSGTRLTVV.

This chain joins TRBV29-1 and TRBJ2-3; 9 positions agree with TRBD2. This CDR3 has 14 amino acids. The V and J ends lost 4 bases and 6 bases, in that order; junction bases with no gene match: 8. Per germline, CDR1 SQVTM and CDR2 ANQGSEA. The CDR3 DNA sequence: TGCAGCGTTGCGGTGCGGGAGGGTGCTGATACGCAGTATTTT. Its protein is CSVAVREGADTQYF.